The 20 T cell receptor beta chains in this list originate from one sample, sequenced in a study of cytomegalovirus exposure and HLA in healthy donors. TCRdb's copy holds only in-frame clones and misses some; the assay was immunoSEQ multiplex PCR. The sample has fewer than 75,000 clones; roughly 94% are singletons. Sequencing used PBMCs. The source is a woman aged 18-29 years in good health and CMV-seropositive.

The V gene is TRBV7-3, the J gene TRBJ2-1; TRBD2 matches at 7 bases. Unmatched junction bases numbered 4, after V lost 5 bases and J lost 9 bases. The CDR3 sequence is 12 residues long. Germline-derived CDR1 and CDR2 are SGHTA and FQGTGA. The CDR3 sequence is CASSRGEGEQFF. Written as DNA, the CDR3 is TGTGCCAGCAGCCGCGGGGAGGGTGAGCAGTTCTTC.

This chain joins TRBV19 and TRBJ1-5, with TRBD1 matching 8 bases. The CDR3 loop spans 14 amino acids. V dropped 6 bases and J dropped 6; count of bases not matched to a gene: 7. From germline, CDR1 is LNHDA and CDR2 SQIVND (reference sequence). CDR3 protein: CASRQGAQGQPQHF. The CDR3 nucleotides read TGTGCCAGTAGGCAGGGGGCGCAGGGTCAGCCCCAGCATTTT.

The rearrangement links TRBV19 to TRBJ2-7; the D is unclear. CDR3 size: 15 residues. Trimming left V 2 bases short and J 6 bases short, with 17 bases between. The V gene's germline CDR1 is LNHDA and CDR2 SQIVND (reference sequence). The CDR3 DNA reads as TGTGCCAGTAGTATAAGTGGAATTAGTAGAGGCGAGCAGTACTTC. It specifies CASSISGISRGEQYF. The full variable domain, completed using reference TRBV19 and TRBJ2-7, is DGGITQSPKYLFRKEGQNVTLSCEQNLNHDAMYWYRQDPGQGLRLIYYSQIVNDFQKGDIAEGYSVSREKKESFPLTVTSAQKNPTAFYLCASSISGISRGEQYFGPGTRLTVT.

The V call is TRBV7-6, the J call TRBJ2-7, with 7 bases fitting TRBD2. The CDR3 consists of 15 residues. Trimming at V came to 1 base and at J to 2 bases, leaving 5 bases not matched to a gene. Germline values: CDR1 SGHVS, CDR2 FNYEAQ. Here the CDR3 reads CASSLGLADAYEQYF. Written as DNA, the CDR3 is TGTGCCAGCAGCTTAGGACTAGCCGACGCCTACGAGCAGTACTTC.

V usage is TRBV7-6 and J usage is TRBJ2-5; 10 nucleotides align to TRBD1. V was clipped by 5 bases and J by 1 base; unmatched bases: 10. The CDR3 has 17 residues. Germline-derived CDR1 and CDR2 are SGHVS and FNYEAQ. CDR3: CASSATGGQGPQETQYF. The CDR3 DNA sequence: TGTGCCAGCAGCGCCACTGGGGGACAGGGGCCCCAAGAGACCCAGTACTTC. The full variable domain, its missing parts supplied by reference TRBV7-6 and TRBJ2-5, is GAGVSQSPRYKVTKRGQDVALRCDPISGHVSLYWYRQALGQGPEFLTYFNYEAQQDKSGLPNDRFSAERPEGSISTLTIQRTEQRDSAMYRCASSATGGQGPQETQYFGPGTRLLVL.

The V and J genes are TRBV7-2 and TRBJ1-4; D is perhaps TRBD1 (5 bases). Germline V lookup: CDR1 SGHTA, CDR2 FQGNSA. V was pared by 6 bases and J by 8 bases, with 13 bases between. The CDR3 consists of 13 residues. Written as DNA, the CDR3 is TGTGCCAGCAGGCTCGCTAGGGGAGAAAAACTGTTTTTT. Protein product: CASRLARGEKLFF.

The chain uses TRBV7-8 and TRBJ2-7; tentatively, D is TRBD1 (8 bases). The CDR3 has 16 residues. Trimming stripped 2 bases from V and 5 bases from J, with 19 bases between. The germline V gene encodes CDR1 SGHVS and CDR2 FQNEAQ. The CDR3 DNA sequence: TGTGCCAGCAGCTTATTCGAGTCACAGGGGGGGAACGAGCAGTACTTC. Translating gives CASSLFESQGGNEQYF.

The CDR3 here is CASAGTDRNEQFF. The DNA for the CDR3 is TGTGCAAGCGCGGGGACAGACCGGAATGAGCAGTTCTTC. V and J are TRBV2 and TRBJ2-1; maybe TRBD1 (7 bases). The CDR3 has 13 amino acids. Germline values: CDR1 SNHLY, CDR2 FYNNEI.

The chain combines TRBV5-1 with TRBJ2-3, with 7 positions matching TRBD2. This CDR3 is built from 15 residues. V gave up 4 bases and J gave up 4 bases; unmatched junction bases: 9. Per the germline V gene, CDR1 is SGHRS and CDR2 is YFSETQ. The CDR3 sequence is CASSDTSVRADTQYF. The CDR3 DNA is TGCGCCAGCAGCGACACTAGCGTGCGCGCAGATACGCAGTATTTT.

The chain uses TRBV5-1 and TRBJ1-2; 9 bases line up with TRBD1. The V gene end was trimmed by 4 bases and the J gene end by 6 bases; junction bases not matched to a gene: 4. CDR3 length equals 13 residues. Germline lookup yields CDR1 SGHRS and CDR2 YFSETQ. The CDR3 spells CASSDRGDNGYTF. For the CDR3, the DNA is TGCGCCAGCAGCGACAGGGGGGATAATGGCTACACCTTC.

CDR3 coding DNA: TGTGCCAGTAGTATAGTTGCCAGGGGGCTTGGGAACACTGAAGCTTTCTTT. Translation gives CASSIVARGLGNTEAFF. This chain links TRBV19 with TRBJ1-1, with 8 bases matching TRBD1. The J segment lost 1 base and the V segment lost 1 base, leaving 8 bases of the junction unmatched. CDR3 length equals 17 residues. Germline values: CDR1 LNHDA, CDR2 SQIVND (reference sequence).

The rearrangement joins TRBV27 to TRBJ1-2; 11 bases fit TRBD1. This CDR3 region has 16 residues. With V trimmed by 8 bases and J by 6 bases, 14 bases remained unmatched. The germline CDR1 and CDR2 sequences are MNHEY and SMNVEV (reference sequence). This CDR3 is CASSPLRGQGVDGYTF. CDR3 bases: TGTGCCAGCTCCCCCCTGAGGGGACAGGGGGTGGATGGCTACACCTTC.

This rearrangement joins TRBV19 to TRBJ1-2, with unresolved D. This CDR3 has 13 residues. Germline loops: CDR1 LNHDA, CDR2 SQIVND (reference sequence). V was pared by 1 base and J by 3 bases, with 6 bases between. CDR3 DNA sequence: TGTGCCAGTAGTATAGTGGCAGACTATGGCTACACCTTC. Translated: CASSIVADYGYTF.

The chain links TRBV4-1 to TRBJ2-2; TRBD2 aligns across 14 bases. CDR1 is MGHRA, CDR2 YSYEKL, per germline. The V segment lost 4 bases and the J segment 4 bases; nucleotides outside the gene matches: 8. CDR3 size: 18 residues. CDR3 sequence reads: CASSLQTSGRASTGELFF. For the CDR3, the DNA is TGCGCCAGCAGCCTCCAGACTAGCGGGAGGGCTAGCACCGGGGAGCTGTTTTTT.

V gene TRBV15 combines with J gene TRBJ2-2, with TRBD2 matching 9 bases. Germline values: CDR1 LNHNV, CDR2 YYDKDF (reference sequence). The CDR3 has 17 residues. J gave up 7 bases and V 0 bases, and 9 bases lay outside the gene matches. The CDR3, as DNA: TGTGCCACCAGCAGAGATCCGGGACTAGCTCTGAACGGGGAGCTGTTTTTT. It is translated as CATSRDPGLALNGELFF.

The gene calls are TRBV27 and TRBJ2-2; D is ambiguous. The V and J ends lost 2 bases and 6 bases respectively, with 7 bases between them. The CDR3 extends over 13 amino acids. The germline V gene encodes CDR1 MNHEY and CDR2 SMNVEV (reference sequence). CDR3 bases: TGTGCCAGCAGTTTAAGCCTAGCCGGGGAGCTGTTTTTT. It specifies CASSLSLAGELFF.

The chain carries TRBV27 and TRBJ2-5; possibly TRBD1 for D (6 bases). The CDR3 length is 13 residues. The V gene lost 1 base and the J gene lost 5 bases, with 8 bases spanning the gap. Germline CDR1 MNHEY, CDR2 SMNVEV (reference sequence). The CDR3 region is CASSLFQGETQYF. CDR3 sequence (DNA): TGTGCCAGCAGTTTATTCCAGGGGGAGACCCAGTACTTC.

The CDR3 here is CASSQGGATTNTGELFF. The CDR3 DNA sequence: TGCGCCAGCAGCCAAGGAGGCGCCACAACGAACACCGGGGAGCTGTTTTTT. The chain recombines TRBV4-1 with TRBJ2-2, with unresolved D. The V and J ends lost 1 base and 0 bases respectively, with 12 bases between them. This CDR3 region has 17 residues. CDR1 is MGHRA, CDR2 YSYEKL, per germline.

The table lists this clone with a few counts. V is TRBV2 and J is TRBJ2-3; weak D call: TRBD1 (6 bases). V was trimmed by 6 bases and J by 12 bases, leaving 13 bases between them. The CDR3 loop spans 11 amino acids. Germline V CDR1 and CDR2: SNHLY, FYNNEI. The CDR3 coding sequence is TGTGCCAGCAGACAGGGAAGATCTCAGTATTTT. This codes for CASRQGRSQYF.

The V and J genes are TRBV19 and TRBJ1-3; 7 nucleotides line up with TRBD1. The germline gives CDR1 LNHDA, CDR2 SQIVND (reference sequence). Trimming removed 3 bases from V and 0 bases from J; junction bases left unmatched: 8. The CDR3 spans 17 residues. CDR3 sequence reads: CASSILVGTASGNTIYF. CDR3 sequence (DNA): TGTGCCAGTAGTATCCTAGTTGGGACAGCCTCTGGAAACACCATATATTTT.